This T cell receptor beta chain was identified in a study of control samples from healthy donors and cancer patients. The protocol was immunoSEQ multiplex PCR, while the TCRdb copy is restricted to in-frame clones and leaves out a portion. The sample has more than 100,000 clones, approximately 92% seen once. The clonotype comes from a man aged 18 to 29 in good health. Source material: blood.

The CDR3 DNA reads as TGTGCCAGCAGCTCCGGGGGTCAGCCCCAGCATTTT. This sequence encodes CASSSGGQPQHF. The chain recombines TRBV9 with TRBJ1-5; tentatively, D is TRBD1 (5 bases). V lost 4 bases and J lost 6, with 8 bases in between. The germline V gene has CDR1 SGDLS and CDR2 YYNGEE. CDR3 length: 12 amino acids.